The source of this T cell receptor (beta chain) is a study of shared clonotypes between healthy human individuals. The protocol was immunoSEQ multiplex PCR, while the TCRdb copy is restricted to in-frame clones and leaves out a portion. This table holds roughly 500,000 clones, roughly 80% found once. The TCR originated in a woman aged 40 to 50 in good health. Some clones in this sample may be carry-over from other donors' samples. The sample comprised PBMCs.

CDR3: CASSLVAGLGNTEAFF. CDR3 DNA: TGCGCCAGCAGCTTGGTAGCGGGGTTGGGGAACACTGAAGCTTTCTTT. This chain uses TRBV5-1 with TRBJ1-1; no clear D gene. The CDR3 is 16 residues long. V was trimmed by 0 bases and J by 1 base, leaving 13 bases between them. Germline assignment: CDR1 SGHRS and CDR2 YFSETQ.